This entry describes one T cell receptor (beta chain). The data were obtained in a study of blood T cell repertoires in COVID-19. On the study more broadly: Sites in the United States, Italy and Spain provided acute and convalescent COVID-19 samples.

Enrolment of Seattle patients took place during active infection, and they were followed longitudinally. The J segment lost 0 bases and the V segment lost 3 bases, leaving 6 bases of the junction unmatched. The germline V gene encodes CDR1 SGHRS and CDR2 YFSETQ. The CDR3 runs 17 residues. As originally analysed: From reference gene primer amplification, estimates of nucleated cell counts were derived. Generated by immunoSEQ multiplex PCR, the TCRdb table keeps only in-frame clones and is missing some. V, J and clone size are taken as reported in that table, and D and trimming were inferred from the DNA itself. The sample contains approximately 25,000 clones, roughly four fifths of which appear only once.

This chain uses TRBV5-1 with TRBJ2-6; 7 bases agree with TRBD1. The sample taken for sequencing was peripheral blood. This clonotype was obtained from a woman aged 65 to 85 with COVID-19, enrolled during active disease. The CDR3 loop is CASSSTTGTSGANVLTF. For the CDR3, the DNA is TGCGCCAGCAGCTCTACGACAGGGACCTCTGGGGCCAACGTCCTGACTTTC.